These 20 T cell receptor beta chains came from one sample sequenced in a study of vaccination effects on CD4 cells after COVID-19. No cognate antigen is known for these TCRs. Before sequencing took place, the ViraFEST assay used viral peptide pools to expand antigen-specific CD4+ T cells. It was after nine to eleven days of culture that CD4+ T cells were isolated. The person acquired a PCR-confirmed SARS-CoV-2 infection between March and December 2020. Clones were read by immunoSEQ multiplex PCR, and TCRdb kept only the in-frame ones, dropping some. The table includes around 25,000 clones, about 75% detected once. The sequences come from CD4+ T cells from PBMCs cultured with SARS-CoV-2 spike peptides, collected before COVID-19 vaccination. The receptors here all came from a human donor who had a prior SARS-CoV-2 infection.

The chain carries TRBV7-2 and TRBJ2-1; no definite D call. Trimming left V 3 bases short and J 6 bases short, with 9 bases between. Looked up from germline, CDR1 is SGHTA and CDR2 is FQGNSA. This CDR3 has 13 amino acids. CDR3 loop: CASSLDAFNEQFF. The CDR3 DNA sequence: TGTGCCAGCAGCTTGGACGCCTTCAATGAGCAGTTCTTC.

The chain is built from TRBV5-8 and TRBJ2-1, with TRBD1 identical over 9 bases. The CDR3 runs 18 residues. Trimming cost V 1 base and J 8 bases; bases outside gene matches: 16. The germline CDR1 and CDR2 sequences are SGHTS and YDEGEE. The CDR3 here is CASSLSAPDRGLLDEQFF. In nucleotides, the CDR3 is TGTGCCAGCAGCTTGTCTGCCCCGGACAGGGGCCTCCTCGATGAGCAGTTCTTC.

The chain carries TRBV30 and TRBJ2-1; D may be TRBD2 (6 bases). Germline V gene sequence: CDR1 GTSNPN, CDR2 SVGIG (reference sequence). Trimming pared 5 bases from V and 9 bases from J, leaving 23 bases between. The CDR3 spans 15 residues. The CDR3 loop reads CAWSRGGLVQGEQFF. The CDR3 nucleotides are TGTGCCTGGTCACGGGGAGGCCTCGTACAAGGTGAGCAGTTCTTC.

The genes are TRBV11-3 and TRBJ1-1; 8 positions match TRBD1. This CDR3 is 14 amino acids long. CDR1 is SGHNT, CDR2 YENEEA, per germline. J lost 3 bases, V lost 1 base, and 1 base had no gene match. The CDR3 is CASSLAGGDTEAFF. The CDR3 bases are TGTGCCAGCAGCTTAGCAGGGGGCGACACTGAAGCTTTCTTT.

V and J are TRBV6-5 and TRBJ1-4; 11 nucleotides agree with TRBD1. V gave up 1 base and J gave up 7 bases; unmatched junction bases: 5. Germline CDR1 and CDR2: MNHEY and SVGAGI. The CDR3 is made up of 16 amino acids. Here the CDR3 DNA reads TGTGCCAGCAGTTACTTGGGGACAGGGGGAGGTGAAAAACTGTTTTTT. It encodes CASSYLGTGGGEKLFF.

The chain is built from TRBV19 and TRBJ1-5; D is perhaps TRBD1 (5 bases). The ends were cut back, 3 bases at V and 2 bases at J, with 20 bases in the middle. Germline assignment: CDR1 LNHDA and CDR2 SQIVND (reference sequence). The CDR3 totals 18 residues. The CDR3 bases are TGTGCCAGTAGTATTGGGCCAACGAGGGGCCCCGGCAATCAGCCCCAGCATTTT. Encoded protein: CASSIGPTRGPGNQPQHF.

This clone was observed once. V and J are TRBV18 and TRBJ1-2; D perhaps matches TRBD1 (5 bases). The CDR3 has 16 residues. Trimming shortened V by 3 bases and J by 4 bases, and 18 bases separated the two germline ends. Germline V lookup: CDR1 KGHSH, CDR2 LQKENI. The chain's CDR3 is CASSPSDGQGRYGYTF. The CDR3 DNA reads as TGTGCCAGCTCACCTTCCGATGGGCAGGGCCGCTATGGCTACACCTTC.

This clone has a handful of counts. The chain joins TRBV15 to TRBJ2-1, with 9 bases that match TRBD2. From germline, CDR1 is LNHNV and CDR2 YYDKDF (reference sequence). The ends lost 4 bases at V and 4 bases at J; junction bases unmatched: 5. The CDR3 length is 15 residues. Here the CDR3 DNA reads TGTGCCACCAGCATTCGTAGCGGGAGATACAATGAGCAGTTCTTC. The encoded protein is CATSIRSGRYNEQFF.

V and J are TRBV9 and TRBJ2-1, with TRBD2 identical over 7 bases. Germline-derived CDR1 and CDR2 are SGDLS and YYNGEE. The CDR3 contains 16 residues. V lost 3 bases, J lost 3 bases, and 9 bases stayed unmatched. DNA for the CDR3: TGTGCCAGCAGCGCAGAGGGCGGGAGCGTCTACAATGAGCAGTTCTTC. Its translation is CASSAEGGSVYNEQFF.

J is TRBJ1-4 and V is TRBV5-6; 9 positions agree with TRBD1. The germline V gene encodes CDR1 SGHDT and CDR2 YYEEEE. There are 16 residues in the CDR3. Losses at the gene ends were 4 bases for V and 3 bases for J; bases not matched to a gene: 7. The chain's CDR3 is CASSLGTGRPNEKLFF. The CDR3 nucleotides are TGTGCCAGCAGCCTAGGGACAGGGCGGCCTAATGAAAAACTGTTTTTT.

Only a few counts were recorded for this clone. The chain uses TRBV5-1 and TRBJ2-2; D is ambiguous. Trimming cost V 4 bases and J 4 bases, with 11 bases left between them. The CDR3 runs to 14 residues. Germline V CDR1 and CDR2: SGHRS, YFSETQ. The CDR3 sequence: CASSRLGATGELFF. The CDR3 nucleotides are TGCGCCAGCAGCCGGCTTGGAGCCACCGGGGAGCTGTTTTTT. The full variable domain, with the rest looked up from reference TRBV5-1 and TRBJ2-2, is KAGVTQTPRYLIKTRGQQVTLSCSPISGHRSVSWYQQTPGQGLQFLFEYFSETQRNKGNFPGRFSGRQFSNSRSEMNVSTLELGDSALYLCASSRLGATGELFFGEGSRLTVL.

The V gene is TRBV7-9, the J gene TRBJ2-2, with a possible D match to TRBD2 (5 bases). The V gene's germline CDR1 is SEHNR and CDR2 FQNEAQ (reference sequence). The CDR3 sequence is 12 residues long. V was shortened by 2 bases and J by 8 bases, with 6 bases between the two germline ends. The CDR3 DNA reads TGTGCCAGCAGCTTAAGGGAGGGGGAGCTGTTTTTT. Its protein product is CASSLREGELFF.

CDR3 in DNA: TGTGCCAGTAGTCCGCTGAGACAGGGCTACGAGCAGTACTTC. This codes for CASSPLRQGYEQYF. The V call is TRBV19, the J call TRBJ2-7; 7 bases are a match to TRBD1. V lost 5 bases, J lost 3 bases, and 7 bases stayed unmatched. The length of the CDR3 is 14 residues. Germline V gene lookup returns CDR1 LNHDA and CDR2 SQIVND (reference sequence). Complete variable domain (other parts from reference TRBV19 and TRBJ2-7): DGGITQSPKYLFRKEGQNVTLSCEQNLNHDAMYWYRQDPGQGLRLIYYSQIVNDFQKGDIAEGYSVSREKKESFPLTVTSAQKNPTAFYLCASSPLRQGYEQYFGPGTRLTVT.

The V call is TRBV7-6, the J call TRBJ2-2; D is possibly TRBD2 (5 bases). Germline values: CDR1 SGHVS, CDR2 FNYEAQ. The CDR3 is 17 amino acids. Trimming cost V 1 base and J 4 bases, with 16 bases left between them. The CDR3 here is CASSLGTAGQATGELFF. CDR3 nucleotide sequence: TGTGCCAGCAGCTTAGGGACGGCGGGTCAGGCCACCGGGGAGCTGTTTTTT.

The chain employs TRBV11-2 and TRBJ2-2; the D is unclear. Between the trimmed V and J ends, which lost 1 base and 0 bases, there was a span of 6 bases. This CDR3 is built from 15 residues. From germline, CDR1 is SGHAT and CDR2 FQNNGV. CDR3 nucleotide sequence: TGTGCCAGCAGCTTAGTACTAACGAACACCGGGGAGCTGTTTTTT. Encoded protein: CASSLVLTNTGELFF.

In nucleotides, the CDR3 is TGTGCCAGCAGCTCCGGACTAGCGGGGTTCACCGGGGAGCTGTTTTTT. Protein product: CASSSGLAGFTGELFF. The chain has TRBV11-3 and TRBJ2-2, with 12 bases aligning to TRBD2. V trimming: 4 bases; J trimming: 4 bases; junction bases outside the gene matches: 4. This CDR3 region has 16 residues. CDR1 SGHNT and CDR2 YENEEA come from the germline V gene.

The V call is TRBV19, the J call TRBJ2-3; D might be TRBD2 (6 bases). Germline-derived CDR1 and CDR2 are LNHDA and SQIVND (reference sequence). Trimming removed 1 base from V and 4 bases from J, with 12 bases in between. This CDR3 contains 15 residues. The CDR3 bases are TGTGCCAGTAGTATAGGAAGGGCGGGGTCAGATACGCAGTATTTT. Encoded protein: CASSIGRAGSDTQYF.

The chain joins TRBV12-3 or TRBV12-4 to TRBJ2-2, with unresolved D. The germline V and J ends were trimmed by 2 bases and 4 bases, with 5 bases remaining between them. This CDR3 has 13 residues. The CDR3 nucleotides read TGTGCCAGCAGTTTAAGGTTCACCGGGGAGCTGTTTTTT. Its protein is CASSLRFTGELFF.

V gene TRBV7-9 combines with J gene TRBJ1-4; unclear D gene. This CDR3 is 15 amino acids long. Trimming removed 1 base from V and 8 bases from J, with 14 bases in between. CDR1 and CDR2 from the germline V gene are SEHNR and FQNEAQ (reference sequence). This chain's CDR3 is CASSLGAPRVEKLFF. Here the CDR3 DNA reads TGTGCCAGCAGCTTAGGGGCCCCTCGCGTGGAAAAACTGTTTTTT. The whole variable domain, remainder taken from reference TRBV7-9 and TRBJ1-4, is DTGVSQNPRHKITKRGQNVTFRCDPISEHNRLYWYRQTLGQGPEFLTYFQNEAQLEKSRLLSDRFSAERPKGSFSTLEIQRTEQGDSAMYLCASSLGAPRVEKLFFGSGTQLSVL.

The V and J genes are TRBV11-3 and TRBJ2-2; maybe TRBD2 (5 bases). The length of the CDR3 is 15 residues. Trimming left V 5 bases short and J 4 bases short, with 14 bases between. Germline-derived CDR1 and CDR2 are SGHNT and YENEEA. The CDR3 DNA is TGTGCCAGCAGCCCGCGGGTCCCTTCCACCGGGGAGCTGTTTTTT. Its protein is CASSPRVPSTGELFF. Full variable domain (missing parts from reference TRBV11-3 and TRBJ2-2): EAGVVQSPRYKIIEKKQPVAFWCNPISGHNTLYWYLQNLGQGPELLIRYENEEAVDDSQLPKDRFSAERLKGVDSTLKIQPAELGDSAVYLCASSPRVPSTGELFFGEGSRLTVL.